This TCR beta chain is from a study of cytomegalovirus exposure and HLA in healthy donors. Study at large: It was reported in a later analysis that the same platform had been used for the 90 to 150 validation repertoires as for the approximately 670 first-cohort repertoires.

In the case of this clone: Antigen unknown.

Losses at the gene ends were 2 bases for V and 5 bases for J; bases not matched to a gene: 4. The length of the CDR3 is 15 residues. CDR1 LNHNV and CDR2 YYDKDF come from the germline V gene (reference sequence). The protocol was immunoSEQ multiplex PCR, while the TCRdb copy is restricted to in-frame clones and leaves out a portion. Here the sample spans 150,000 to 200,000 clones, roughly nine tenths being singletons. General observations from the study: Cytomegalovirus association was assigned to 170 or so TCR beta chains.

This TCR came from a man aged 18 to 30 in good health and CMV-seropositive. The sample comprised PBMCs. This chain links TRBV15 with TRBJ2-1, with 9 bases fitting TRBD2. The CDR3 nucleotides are TGTGCCACCAGCAGAACCTGGACTAGCGACAATGAGCAGTTCTTC. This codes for CATSRTWTSDNEQFF.